This TCR beta chain was identified during a study of T cells in Graves' hyperthyroidism and ophthalmopathy. Regions amplified from RNA transcripts were the TCR beta CDR3 regions. HTBI primers were the set used in a first-round RT-PCR of the TCR CDR3. TCRdb recomputed calls from the multiplex PCR reads with MiXCR, one row per CDR3 protein. This repertoire shows under 350,000 distinct CDR3 sequences, around a fifth found once; its top ten account for 50%. This clonotype appeared many times. The definition of stable Graves' hyperthyroidism was no ophthalmopathy progression within 18 months. Aged 18 to 65, the patients had hyperthyroidism that was newly diagnosed and had lasted under 2 months. Diagnosis rested on symptoms, serum thyroxine and TRAb, thyroid ultrasound, and orbital computed tomography. Germline CDR1 reads SGHAT; CDR2 reads FQNNGV. Trimming took 2 bases from V and 6 from J; bases not matched to a gene: 4. The CDR3 is 14 residues long.

The sequence was collected from a woman between 45 and 60 years old with Graves' hyperthyroidism. The specimen sequenced was blood. The chain links TRBV11-2 to TRBJ2-5, with 9 bases aligning to TRBD1. The CDR3 is CASSLWDRDQTQYF. DNA for the CDR3: TGTGCCAGCAGCTTATGGGACAGGGATCAGACCCAGTACTTC.